This entry lists 22 T cell receptor beta chains sequenced from one sample in a study of a mutant IDH1 vaccine in newly diagnosed glioma. Time point reported: week 23, last vaccination. In every dose of vaccine, 300 ug of mutant IDH1 20-mer peptide was given alongside topical imiquimod. TCRdb's copy holds only in-frame clones and misses some; the assay was immunoSEQ multiplex PCR. The sample lists some 30,000 clones, around 87% occurring once. These receptors have no identified antigens. Sequences were derived from PBMCs, sampled from a glioma patient whose treatment included an IDH1 peptide vaccine. Source of these receptors: a man aged 35 to 55 with glioma.

CDR3 bases: TGTGCCAGCAGCCCCGCGATTCAACTACCCCTCCACTTT. Its protein product is CASSPAIQLPLHF. The V call is TRBV6-5, the J call TRBJ1-6; D not certain. The CDR3 is 13 residues long. The V gene lost 6 bases and the J gene lost 12 bases, with 15 bases spanning the gap. Germline CDR1 reads MNHEY; CDR2 reads SVGAGI.

This clone has just a few counts. The chain carries TRBV28 and TRBJ1-1; the D gene is possibly TRBD1 (5 bases). Germline CDR1 and CDR2: MDHEN and SYDVKM. Trimming shortened V by 4 bases and J by 8 bases, and 14 bases separated the two germline ends. The CDR3 is 13 amino acids. The CDR3 DNA is TGTGCCAGCAGTTCCTCCGGGACGGTCGAAGCTTTCTTT. Translating gives CASSSSGTVEAFF.

The V call is TRBV5-1, the J call TRBJ1-1, with D unresolved. V lost 6 bases, J lost 3 bases, and 18 bases lay in between. CDR3 size: 15 residues. Germline CDR1 is SGHRS and CDR2 is YFSETQ. The CDR3, as DNA: TGCGCCAGCAAACCCGCTATCCAGATATACACTGAAGCTTTCTTT. Its protein product is CASKPAIQIYTEAFF.

The V call is TRBV7-2, the J call TRBJ2-7; 10 nucleotides line up with TRBD2. V trimming: 0 bases; J trimming: 4 bases; junction bases outside the gene matches: 3. Germline CDR1 and CDR2: SGHTA and FQGNSA. CDR3 length: 15 amino acids. The DNA for the CDR3 is TGTGCCAGCAGCTTAGCGGGGACTAGCGAATACGAGCAGTACTTC. This gives the protein CASSLAGTSEYEQYF.

The chain carries TRBV13 and TRBJ2-7, with D hard to call. CDR1 is PRHDT and CDR2 is FYEKMQ in the germline V gene (reference sequence). The germline V and J ends were trimmed by 5 bases and 0 bases, with 8 bases remaining between them. The CDR3 totals 13 residues. CDR3 sequence reads: CASSLAGSYEQYV. The CDR3 DNA is TGTGCCAGCAGCCTCGCCGGCTCCTACGAGCAGTACGTC.

This clone has only a few counts. This chain connects TRBV14 to TRBJ1-1; no clear D gene. The V end was cut by 4 bases, the J end by 1 base, with 7 bases between. The CDR3 runs 13 residues. Germline assignment: CDR1 SGHDN and CDR2 FVKESK. The CDR3 DNA reads TGTGCCAGCAGCCCGAAGAGGAACACTGAAGCTTTCTTT. This encodes CASSPKRNTEAFF.

In DNA form, the CDR3 reads TGTGCCAGCAGCTTAGAGAGTTCATATCAGCCCCAGCATTTT. It specifies CASSLESSYQPQHF. V is TRBV7-2 and J is TRBJ1-5; D unresolved. The germline V and J ends were trimmed by 1 base and 5 bases, with 9 bases remaining between them. Germline loops: CDR1 SGHTA, CDR2 FQGNSA. This CDR3 is built from 14 residues.

This clone was seen more than once but under ten times. The chain links TRBV9 to TRBJ1-1; D uncertain. V lost 3 bases and J lost 0, with 12 bases in between. Germline V gene data show CDR1 as SGDLS and CDR2 as YYNGEE. The CDR3 extends over 15 amino acids. The CDR3 DNA follows: TGTGCCAGCAGCGCCGGCCTCCAGATGAACACTGAAGCTTTCTTT. It translates to CASSAGLQMNTEAFF.

V and J are TRBV10-3 and TRBJ1-1; no definite D call. Germline V CDR1 and CDR2: ENHRY, SYGVKD. The CDR3 runs to 14 residues. Deletions cut 0 bases from V and 1 base from J, with 6 bases between. The DNA for the CDR3 is TGTGCCATCAGTGAGTCTAGGTCGAACACTGAAGCTTTCTTT. Its translation is CAISESRSNTEAFF.

This chain uses TRBV6-1 with TRBJ1-6; tentative D call: TRBD1 (5 bases). Germline lookup yields CDR1 MNHNS and CDR2 SASEGT. Between the trimmed V and J ends, which lost 10 bases and 7 bases, there was a span of 17 bases. The CDR3 consists of 14 residues. The DNA of the CDR3 is TGTGCCATTCCGGGCCCCGGGGGGAATTCACCCCTCCACTTT. Translation gives CAIPGPGGNSPLHF.

The J gene is TRBJ2-2, the V gene TRBV5-6; no definite D call. Germline V gene data show CDR1 as SGHDT and CDR2 as YYEEEE. The CDR3 is made up of 16 amino acids. Trimming stripped 3 bases from V and 1 base from J, with 13 bases between. The CDR3 DNA is TGTGCCAGCAGCTCCTCTTTTATCTTGAACACCGGGGAGCTGTTTTTT. Protein product: CASSSSFILNTGELFF.

Worth noting for this clone: The same CDR3 also results from other DNA sequences found in this sample. The rearrangement links TRBV5-1 to TRBJ2-5, with D hard to call. The CDR3 covers 12 residues. CDR1 is SGHRS and CDR2 is YFSETQ in the germline V gene. V lost 5 bases to trimming and J lost 1 base, with 6 bases between them. CDR3 nucleotides: TGCGCCAGCAGGTCCAGCCAAGAGACCCAGTACTTC. Encoded protein: CASRSSQETQYF.

The CDR3 DNA sequence: TGTGCCACCTCCCTTGGGGTTAGCTCTGGGGCCAACGTCCTGACTTTC. Its protein product is CATSLGVSSGANVLTF. The V and J genes are TRBV19 and TRBJ2-6; D unclear. The CDR3 is 16 residues long. Germline loops: CDR1 LNHDA, CDR2 SQIVND (reference sequence). Trimming stripped 10 bases from V and 0 bases from J, with 16 bases between.

The chain joins TRBV28 to TRBJ1-6; D unclear. V was cut by 7 bases and J by 7 bases, with 14 bases left in between. Germline V gene data show CDR1 as MDHEN and CDR2 as SYDVKM. The CDR3 runs to 14 residues. The CDR3 coding sequence is TGTGCCAGCACAACCAACCTGGGGAATTCACCCCTCCACTTT. This sequence encodes CASTTNLGNSPLHF.

The J gene is TRBJ1-4, the V gene TRBV6-1, with 7 bases aligning to TRBD1. Germline V gene data show CDR1 as MNHNS and CDR2 as SASEGT. J was trimmed by 4 bases and V by 6 bases; bases with no gene match: 5. The CDR3 consists of 14 residues. The CDR3 DNA reads as TGTGCCAGCAGCGGGACAGTTGTTAATGAAAAACTGTTTTTT. The encoded protein is CASSGTVVNEKLFF.

This clone was observed a handful of times. The V gene is TRBV28, the J gene TRBJ2-3; 7 bases map to TRBD2. Germline assignment: CDR1 MDHEN and CDR2 SYDVKM. The CDR3 is 15 amino acids. V was pared by 5 bases and J by 0 bases, with 5 bases of the junction left unmatched. The CDR3 coding sequence is TGTGCCAGCAGTCTCCCGGGGGGAAGCACAGATACGCAGTATTTT. Translating it yields CASSLPGGSTDTQYF.

This clone was seen a single time. The chain is built from TRBV5-4 and TRBJ1-1; D might be TRBD1 (5 bases). CDR3 length: 15 residues. Germline V gene data show CDR1 as SGHNT and CDR2 as YYREEE (reference sequence). Trimming left V 1 base short and J 1 base short, with 11 bases between. For the CDR3, the DNA is TGTGCCAGCAGCTTGTCCCGGGGCCAGAACACTGAAGCTTTCTTT. It specifies CASSLSRGQNTEAFF.

V and J are TRBV7-9 and TRBJ1-3; the match to TRBD1 covers 9 bases. CDR1 and CDR2 from the germline V gene are SEHNR and FQNEAQ (reference sequence). The CDR3 is 16 amino acids. The J segment lost 4 bases and the V segment lost 5 bases, leaving 9 bases of the junction unmatched. DNA for the CDR3: TGTGCCAGCAGCACAGGGGGCGGCGGGGCAGGAAACACCATATATTTT. This encodes CASSTGGGGAGNTIYF.

The rearrangement uses TRBV7-2 and TRBJ2-2; D is undetermined. Between the trimmed V and J ends, which lost 9 bases and 0 bases, there was a span of 8 bases. Germline values: CDR1 SGHTA, CDR2 FQGNSA. The length of the CDR3 is 13 residues. The CDR3 protein is CASLRANTGELFF. CDR3 DNA: TGTGCCAGTCTCAGAGCGAACACCGGGGAGCTGTTTTTT.

The rearrangement links TRBV15 to TRBJ1-1, with D unresolved. V dropped 4 bases and J dropped 0 bases, with 9 bases sitting between them. Germline CDR1 is LNHNV and CDR2 is YYDKDF (reference sequence). This CDR3 is 14 amino acids long. As DNA, the CDR3 is TGTGCCACCAGCACGGACCTGCTGAACACTGAAGCTTTCTTT. Translated: CATSTDLLNTEAFF.

Note on this clone: One end of the junction fails to match germline, which may point to a read error. The chain combines TRBV10-3 with TRBJ1-6; 7 bases fit TRBD1. Per germline, CDR1 ENHRY and CDR2 SYGVKD. The CDR3 length is 16 residues. The CDR3 loop is CASSRDRVGWESPLHF. In DNA form, the CDR3 reads TGTGCCAGCAGTAGAGACAGGGTCGGTTGGGAATCACCCCTCCACTTT.

This chain uses TRBV5-1 with TRBJ1-2; 11 nucleotides match TRBD1. This CDR3 is 20 amino acids long. V lost 6 bases and J lost 6; bases outside the gene matches: 25. Germline V gives CDR1 SGHRS, CDR2 YFSETQ. The CDR3: CASKALATGTGGLIWDGYTF. The CDR3 nucleotides read TGCGCCAGCAAAGCTCTTGCCACCGGGACAGGGGGTTTAATTTGGGATGGCTACACCTTC.